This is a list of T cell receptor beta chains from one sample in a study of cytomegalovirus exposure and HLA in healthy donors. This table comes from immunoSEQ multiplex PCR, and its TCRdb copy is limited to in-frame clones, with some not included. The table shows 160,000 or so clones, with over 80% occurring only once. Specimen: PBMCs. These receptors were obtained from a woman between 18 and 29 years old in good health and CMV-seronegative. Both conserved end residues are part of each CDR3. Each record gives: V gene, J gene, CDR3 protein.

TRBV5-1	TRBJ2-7	CASSLTSRDHEQYF
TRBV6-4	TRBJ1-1	CASSETGMNTEAFF
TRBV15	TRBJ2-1	CATSRDGAGGPFNEQFF
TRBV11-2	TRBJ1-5	CASSLAFFQPQHF
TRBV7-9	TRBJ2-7	CASSSQNYEQYF
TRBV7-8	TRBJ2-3	CASSSGFRDTQYF
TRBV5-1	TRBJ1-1	CASSSRGTGNTEAFF
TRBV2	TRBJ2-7	CASTRQGQNEQYF
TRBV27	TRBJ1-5	CASRPQGNQPQHF
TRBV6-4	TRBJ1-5	CASSVGQGNQPQHF
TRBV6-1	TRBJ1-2	CASSELRPRNYGYTF
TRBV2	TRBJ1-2	CASERTLNYGYTF
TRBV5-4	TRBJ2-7	CASSSWGQAYEQYF
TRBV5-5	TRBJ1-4	CASSPPTGTNEKLFF
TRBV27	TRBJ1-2	CASSPSLGTGVYGYTF